This T cell receptor beta chain came from a study of cytomegalovirus exposure and HLA in healthy donors (dated by TCRdb to 2017 to 2019). Notes on the research overall: A later analysis indicated that the 120 or so validation repertoires were generated on the platform also employed for the 670 or so repertoires of the first cohort. The study aimed to test whether signatures of past pathogen exposure could be identified by cataloging public T cell receptors. To predict cytomegalovirus infection status, the study combined high-throughput TCR immunosequencing, statistical association of individual TCRs with disease status, and machine learning. In addition to the first cohort of 666 subjects, a separate validation cohort of 100 to 150 different subjects was used. Beyond this particular receptor, the publication reports: Subsequent analysis determined that TCRs grouped into clusters in the first cohort also showed a tendency toward co-occurrence across the 90 to 150 validation repertoires, and approximately 93% of cluster scores exceeded 0. While some public TCRs were present in many individuals, most TCR sequences turned up only very rarely across donors. In both the original and validation cohorts, the classifier was reported to diagnose cytomegalovirus status with high specificity and sensitivity. All 120 or so repertoires were used to score co-occurrence in the validation cohort in a later analysis, because that analysis had no HLA typing for the cohort. In vitro tests confirmed that a few of the cytomegalovirus-associated TCR beta chains recognize cytomegalovirus antigens. The authors suggested that the approach could potentially be generalized to other disease states and immunological phenotypes. A total of about 150 TCR beta chains were listed by the study as associated with cytomegalovirus.

The cysteine opens and the phenylalanine closes a CDR3 of 15 amino acids. The only DNA kept is the CDR3, 45 bases in frame from the first base. The V end gives up 6 bases and the J end 7 bases, leaving 11 bases in the junction not matched to a gene. The germline V gene encodes CDR1 SNHLY and CDR2 FYNNEI. Of note for this clone: No cognate antigen has been identified for it. The sample holds no much larger clone one base away, and base qualities are not on file.

Library preparation employed the immunoSEQ multiplex PCR assay. On the authors' methods: A statistical classification framework was developed to diagnose cytomegalovirus status using the catalog of TCR beta chain sequences. TCRdb obtained this table from immuneACCESS and retained in-frame rearrangements with V and J assigned. These tables miss some clones; where compared with another copy, unresolved V genes account for less than half of the shortfall, and the remainder is unexplained. V, J and clone size are those of that table, while D and trimming were read from the DNA. The sample has under 200,000 clones on record, about 86% of them singletons. The ten largest clones represent about 2.2% of the sample. Separate from the roughly 650-subject first cohort, the validation cohort of 120 subjects was the group to which the donors belonged.

The source material was PBMCs. The source of this sequence is a woman between 18 and 30 years old in good health and CMV-seronegative. Recombination joined TRBV2 with TRBJ1-4, with 7 central nucleotides matching TRBD1. CDR3 loop: CASRVTGDLSEKLFF. The bases read TGTGCCAGCAGGGTAACAGGGGATTTAAGTGAAAAACTGTTTTTT.